These T cell receptor beta chains were read from a single sample in a study of blood T cells in healthy people across ages. TCRdb used MiXCR to reprocess the 5' RACE reads, holding one entry per CDR3 protein. The data contain 1.5 million to 2 million distinct CDR3 sequences, about 39% of them singletons. Sequences were obtained from blood. All receptors derive from a human donor in good health. CDR3s include the opening cysteine and the closing phenylalanine or tryptophan. The D gene is left open where the match is weak. Clone size is given for some rows only: seen once, a few or many times, or a class if the clone is expanded.

d_gene,abundance,j_gene,v_gene,CDR3aa
NA,NA,TRBJ2-1,TRBV24-1,CATSDFTAYNEQFF
NA,NA,NA,TRBV29-1,CSVGSRGASYNEQYF
NA,NA,TRBJ1-1,TRBV12-3/TRBV12-4,CANSCTQTGTEAFF
TRBD1,NA,TRBJ1-4,TRBV6-5,CAGSYVPQGYSYEKLFF
NA,NA,TRBJ1-1,TRBV21-1,CASSPRQGEGGTEAFF
TRBD2,NA,TRBJ2-1,TRBV7-9,CASNVAGIGNEQFF
NA,NA,TRBJ2-3,TRBV12-3/TRBV12-4,CASSSFGGDLIDTQYF
NA,few,TRBJ2-7,TRBV28,CASSTRRIGQAAYEQYF
TRBD1,NA,TRBJ2-3,TRBV20-1,CSATVGQGNQDTQYF
TRBD1,many,TRBJ1-1,TRBV11-2,CASSSSSTGVPEAFF
NA,NA,TRBJ1-4,TRBV4-2,CASSQESGKLFF
NA,NA,TRBJ2-2,TRBV29-1,CSTTGSAGAYTGELFF
TRBD1,NA,TRBJ2-7,TRBV10-3,CAIRTGGTFDEQYF
TRBD1,few,TRBJ2-7,TRBV5-1,CASSRGTGDAYEQYF
NA,NA,TRBJ2-5,TRBV20-1,CSARGRLGETQYF
NA,NA,TRBJ1-2,TRBV9,CASSAEPNYGYTF
NA,few,TRBJ1-1,TRBV20-1,CSARVTGRMNTEAFF
NA,NA,TRBJ1-2,TRBV13,CASSFGGQARYGYTF
NA,few,TRBJ1-2,TRBV12-3/TRBV12-4,CASSFVGGDYGYTF
NA,many,TRBJ1-6,TRBV4-2,CASSQGPMGLHNSPLHF
NA,few,TRBJ2-7,TRBV28,CASTTTFHTAYEQYF
NA,NA,TRBJ1-1,TRBV11-2,CASSLSYTVNTEAFF
TRBD2,NA,TRBJ2-5,TRBV6-2/TRBV6-3,CASRPLAGQRQETQYF
TRBD2,NA,TRBJ2-1,TRBV5-1,CASSLVPSSGGSSYNEQFF
TRBD2,NA,TRBJ2-3,TRBV20-1,CSARQGLAGGALTDTQYF
NA,many,NA,TRBV12-5,CASGLITSLDPYEQYF
NA,NA,TRBJ2-7,TRBV28,CASSSRRAYEQYF